This TCR beta chain was recovered during a study of cytotoxic CD8 clonotypes in ibrutinib-treated CLL. The germline CDR1 and CDR2 sequences are SGHNT and YENEEA. The CDR3 has 14 residues. Trimming removed 2 bases from V and 6 bases from J, with 11 bases in between. Using immunoSEQ multiplex PCR, the repertoire was profiled, and TCRdb retains in-frame clones only, with some absent. The table has 150,000 to 200,000 clones, roughly four fifths seen once; the top ten hold 3.5% to 5.5%. This receptor was taken from a human donor with chronic lymphocytic leukemia. This rearrangement joins TRBV11-3 to TRBJ2-1, with D unclear. Sequencing used PBMCs, obtained after 24 months of ibrutinib treatment. The CDR3 nucleotides are TGTGCCAGCAGCTTAACCGGGTTGGTCAATGAGCAGTTCTTC. Its translation: CASSLTGLVNEQFF. Combining the CDR3 with reference TRBV11-3 and TRBJ2-1 gives the whole variable domain EAGVVQSPRYKIIEKKQPVAFWCNPISGHNTLYWYLQNLGQGPELLIRYENEEAVDDSQLPKDRFSAERLKGVDSTLKIQPAELGDSAVYLCASSLTGLVNEQFFGPGTRLTVL.